The text below deals with one T cell receptor (beta chain). The antigen is unknown. Genomic DNA of each subset was evenly split across several immunoSEQ plates. The protocol was immunoSEQ multiplex PCR, while the TCRdb copy is restricted to in-frame clones and leaves out a portion. The sample consists of roughly 2 million clones, 95% of them appearing once. These data originate in a study of shared clonotypes between healthy human individuals. The study's findings and limits: Larger richness was generally estimated for naive than memory subsets.

Caucasian adults residing in Nashville, Tennessee made up all the donors. The germline V gene encodes CDR1 MNHNS and CDR2 SASEGT. Trimming stripped 2 bases from V and 2 bases from J, with 7 bases between. The CDR3 runs 13 residues. The clonotype comes from a man aged 18 to 35 in good health. The sample comprised naive CD4+ T cells sorted from blood. Subset described: CD45RA+ positively selected. The chain joins TRBV6-1 to TRBJ2-7; D is perhaps TRBD2 (5 bases). The DNA for the CDR3 is TGTGCCAGCAGTGAAATCGGGACCTACGAGCAGTACTTC. Its translation: CASSEIGTYEQYF.